A single sample is the source of the 9 T cell receptor beta chains below, sequenced in a study of blood T cell repertoires in COVID-19. Profiled with immunoSEQ multiplex PCR; TCRdb holds only in-frame clones, not every one. The sample yields about 64,000 clones, approximately 86% seen once. Input material: peripheral blood. The origin of the receptors is a man in his forties with acute or convalescent COVID-19.

This chain connects TRBV11-1 to TRBJ2-3; 12 bases align to TRBD1. The trim removed 3 bases at V and 6 bases at J, leaving 4 bases unmatched. Germline V lookup: CDR1 SGHAT, CDR2 FQDESV (reference sequence). This CDR3 spans 15 amino acids. CDR3 amino acids: CASSFGDRGPDTQYF. The CDR3 nucleotides are TGTGCCAGCAGCTTTGGGGACAGGGGGCCTGATACGCAGTATTTT.

The V call is TRBV6-5, the J call TRBJ1-2; 7 nucleotides agree with TRBD1. CDR1 and CDR2 from the germline V gene are MNHEY and SVGAGI. V was clipped by 6 bases and J by 7 bases; unmatched bases: 11. The CDR3 loop spans 14 amino acids. The CDR3 loop is CASSRPSTGSGYTF. Here the CDR3 DNA reads TGTGCCAGCAGCCGACCTTCGACAGGGAGTGGCTACACCTTC.

The rearrangement uses TRBV6-1 and TRBJ1-4, with 7 nucleotides matching TRBD1. There are 14 residues in the CDR3. The V gene end was trimmed by 3 bases and the J gene end by 8 bases; junction bases not matched to a gene: 6. From germline, CDR1 is MNHNS and CDR2 SASEGT. This CDR3 is CASSDIRTGEKLFF. CDR3 DNA sequence: TGTGCCAGCAGTGATATAAGGACAGGAGAAAAACTGTTTTTT.

The chain has TRBV30 and TRBJ1-5; 12 nucleotides agree with TRBD1. This CDR3 has 17 residues. V shed 7 bases, J shed 4 bases, and the junction held 14 bases outside the gene matches. The germline V gene has CDR1 GTSNPN and CDR2 SVGIG (reference sequence). The CDR3 loop is CAYGTGGDPLLNQPQHF. In DNA form, the CDR3 reads TGTGCCTACGGGACAGGGGGCGACCCGCTCCTAAATCAGCCCCAGCATTTT. Full variable domain (missing parts from reference TRBV30 and TRBJ1-5): SQTIHQWPATLVQPVGSPLSLECTVEGTSNPNLYWYRQAAGRGLQLLFYSVGIGQISSEVPQNLSASRPQDRQFILSSKKLLLSDSGFYLCAYGTGGDPLLNQPQHFGDGTRLSIL.

The CDR3 nucleotides read TGCAGCGTTGGGTTTGGACAGGCCATCTATGGCTACACCTTC. It codes for CSVGFGQAIYGYTF. The chain links TRBV29-1 to TRBJ1-2; 7 bases agree with TRBD1. Trimming took 4 bases from V and 4 from J; bases not matched to a gene: 9. This CDR3 is 14 amino acids long. Germline V CDR1 and CDR2: SQVTM, ANQGSEA.

The V and J genes are TRBV3-1 (or the pseudogene TRBV3-2) and TRBJ1-2; 12 bases are shared with TRBD1. CDR1 and CDR2 (germline): LGHDT, YNNKEL (reference sequence). Trimming cost V 3 bases and J 7 bases; bases outside gene matches: 6. The CDR3 consists of 15 residues. CDR3 protein: CASSHRDRGLGGYTF. In DNA, the CDR3 is TGTGCCAGCAGCCACCGGGACAGGGGGCTCGGTGGCTACACCTTC.

This clone occurred a few times. The V call is TRBV5-1, the J call TRBJ2-6, with D uncertain. The CDR3 spans 13 residues. V was cut by 7 bases and J by 1 base, with 6 bases left in between. The V gene's germline CDR1 is SGHRS and CDR2 YFSETQ. CDR3 region: CASWSSGANVLTF. In DNA, the CDR3 is TGCGCCAGCTGGAGTTCTGGGGCCAACGTCCTGACTTTC.

The chain uses TRBV2 and TRBJ1-1; 7 bases match TRBD1. The CDR3 is 15 residues long. Germline assignment: CDR1 SNHLY and CDR2 FYNNEI. V trimming: 6 bases; J trimming: 1 base; junction bases outside the gene matches: 8. The CDR3 DNA follows: TGTGCCAGCAGCGGGACAGACCGTAAGAACACTGAAGCTTTCTTT. It encodes CASSGTDRKNTEAFF. Full variable domain (remainder filled in from reference TRBV2 and TRBJ1-1): EPEVTQTPSHQVTQMGQEVILRCVPISNHLYFYWYRQILGQKVEFLVSFYNNEISEKSEIFDDQFSVERPDGSNFTLKIRSTKLEDSAMYFCASSGTDRKNTEAFFGQGTRLTVV.

This chain uses TRBV27 with TRBJ1-2; the D gene is possibly TRBD1 (5 bases). The ends were cut back, 4 bases at V and 5 bases at J, with 17 bases in the middle. CDR3 size: 15 residues. Germline V gene data show CDR1 as MNHEY and CDR2 as SMNVEV (reference sequence). CDR3 bases: TGTGCCAGCAGTTCGCACGCGACAGCCGAGTATGGCTACACCTTC. This codes for CASSSHATAEYGYTF.